This T cell receptor (beta chain) stems from a study of blood T cell repertoires in COVID-19. For the study at large: Samples came from the United States, Italy and Spain, spanning acute and convalescent COVID-19. From T cells, B-cell-depleted T cells, or PBMCs came the material, which was cDNA or gDNA.

The CDR3 covers 13 residues. The germline gives CDR1 LGHDT, CDR2 YNNKEL (reference sequence). With V trimmed by 8 bases and J by 4 bases, 1 base remained unmatched. The authors' processing: Amplification from reference gene primers served as the basis for estimated nucleated cell counts. The repertoire was sequenced with immunoSEQ multiplex PCR; TCRdb's copy has only in-frame clones and lacks some. That table gives V, J and clone size, and the DNA gave D and trimming. Of fewer than 300,000 clones listed, roughly 85% are singletons. Sequenced input: peripheral blood. The clonotype was recovered from a human donor in a cohort sampled during active COVID-19. J is TRBJ2-3 and V is TRBV3-1 (or the pseudogene TRBV3-2); 12 nucleotides agree with TRBD1. The CDR3 loop is CASGTGGADTQYF. The CDR3 DNA reads as TGTGCCAGCGGGACAGGGGGCGCAGATACGCAGTATTTT.